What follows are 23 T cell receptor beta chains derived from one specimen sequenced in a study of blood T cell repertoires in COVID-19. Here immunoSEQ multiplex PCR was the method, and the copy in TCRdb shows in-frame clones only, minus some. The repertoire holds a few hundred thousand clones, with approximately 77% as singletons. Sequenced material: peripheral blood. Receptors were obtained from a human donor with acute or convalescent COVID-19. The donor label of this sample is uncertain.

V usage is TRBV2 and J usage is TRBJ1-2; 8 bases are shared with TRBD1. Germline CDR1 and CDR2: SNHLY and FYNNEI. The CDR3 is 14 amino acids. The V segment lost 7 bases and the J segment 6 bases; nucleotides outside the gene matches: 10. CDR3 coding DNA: TGTGCCAGCATCCAGGACAGGGATAGGGATGGCTACACCTTC. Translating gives CASIQDRDRDGYTF. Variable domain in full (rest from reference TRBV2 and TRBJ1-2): EPEVTQTPSHQVTQMGQEVILRCVPISNHLYFYWYRQILGQKVEFLVSFYNNEISEKSEIFDDQFSVERPDGSNFTLKIRSTKLEDSAMYFCASIQDRDRDGYTFGSGTRLTVV.

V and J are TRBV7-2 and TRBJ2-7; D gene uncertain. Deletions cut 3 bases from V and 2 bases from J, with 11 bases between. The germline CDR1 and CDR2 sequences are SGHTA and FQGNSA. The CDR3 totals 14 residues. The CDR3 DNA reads TGTGCCAGCAGCTTTGATCAGGCTACCTACGAGCAGTACTTC. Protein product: CASSFDQATYEQYF.

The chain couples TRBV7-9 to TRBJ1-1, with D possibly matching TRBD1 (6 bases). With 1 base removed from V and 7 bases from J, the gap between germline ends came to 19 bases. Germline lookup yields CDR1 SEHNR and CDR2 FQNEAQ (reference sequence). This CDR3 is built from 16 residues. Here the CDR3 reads CASSLGRNRLGGEAFF. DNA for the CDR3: TGTGCCAGCAGCTTAGGTAGAAATCGTTTAGGGGGTGAAGCTTTCTTT. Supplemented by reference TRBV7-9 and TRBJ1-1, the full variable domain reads DTGVSQNPRHKITKRGQNVTFRCDPISEHNRLYWYRQTLGQGPEFLTYFQNEAQLEKSRLLSDRFSAERPKGSFSTLEIQRTEQGDSAMYLCASSLGRNRLGGEAFFGQGTRLTVV.

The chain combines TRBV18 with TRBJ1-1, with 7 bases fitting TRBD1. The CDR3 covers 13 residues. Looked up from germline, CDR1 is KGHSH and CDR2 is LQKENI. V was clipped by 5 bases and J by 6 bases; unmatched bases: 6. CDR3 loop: CASSATGSSEAFF. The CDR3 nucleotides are TGTGCCAGCTCAGCGACAGGGTCTTCTGAAGCTTTCTTT.

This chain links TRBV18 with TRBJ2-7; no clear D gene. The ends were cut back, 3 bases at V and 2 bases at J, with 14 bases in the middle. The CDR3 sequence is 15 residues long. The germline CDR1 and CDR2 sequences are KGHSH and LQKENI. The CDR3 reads CASSPEMRRAYEQYF. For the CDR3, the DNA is TGTGCCAGCTCACCGGAGATGAGACGGGCCTACGAGCAGTACTTC.

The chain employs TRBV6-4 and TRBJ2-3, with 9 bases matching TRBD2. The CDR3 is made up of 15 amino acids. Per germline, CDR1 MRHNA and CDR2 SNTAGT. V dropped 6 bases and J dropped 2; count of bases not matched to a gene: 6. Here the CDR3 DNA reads TGTGCCAGCAGGGCAGCGGGGGGCAACACAGATACGCAGTATTTT. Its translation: CASRAAGGNTDTQYF.

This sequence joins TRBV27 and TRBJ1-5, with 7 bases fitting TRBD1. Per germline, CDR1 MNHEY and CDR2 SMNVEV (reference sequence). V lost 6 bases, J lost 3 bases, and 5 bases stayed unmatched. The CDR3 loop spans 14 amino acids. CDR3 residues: CASSQDRINQPQHF. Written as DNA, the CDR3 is TGTGCCAGCAGCCAGGACAGGATCAATCAGCCCCAGCATTTT.

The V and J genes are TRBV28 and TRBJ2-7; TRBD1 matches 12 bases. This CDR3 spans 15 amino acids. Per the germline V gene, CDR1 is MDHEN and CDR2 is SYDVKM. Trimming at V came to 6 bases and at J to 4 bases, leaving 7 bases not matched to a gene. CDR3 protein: CASRTGTGGGYEQYF. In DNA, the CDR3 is TGTGCCAGCAGGACAGGGACAGGGGGCGGGTACGAGCAGTACTTC.

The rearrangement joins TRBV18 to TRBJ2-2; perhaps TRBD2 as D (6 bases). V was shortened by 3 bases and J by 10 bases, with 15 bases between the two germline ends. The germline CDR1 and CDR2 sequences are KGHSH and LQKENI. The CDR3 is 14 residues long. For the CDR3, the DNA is TGTGCCAGCTCACCCGCCCGTGGGGGGATGGAGCTGTTTTTT. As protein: CASSPARGGMELFF.

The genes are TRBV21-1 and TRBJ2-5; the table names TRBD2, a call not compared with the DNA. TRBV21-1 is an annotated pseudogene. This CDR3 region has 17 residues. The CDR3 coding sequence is TGTGCCAGCAGCAAAGGGGAGCGGGAGGGCCTGGGAGAGACCCAGTACTTC. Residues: CASSKGEREGLGETQYF.

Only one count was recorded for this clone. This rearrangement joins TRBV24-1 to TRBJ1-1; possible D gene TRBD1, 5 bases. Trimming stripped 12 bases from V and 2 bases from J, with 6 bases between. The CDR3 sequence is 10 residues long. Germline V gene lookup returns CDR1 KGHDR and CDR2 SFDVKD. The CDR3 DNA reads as TGTGCCCAGGGTAACACTGAAGCTTTCTTT. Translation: CAQGNTEAFF.

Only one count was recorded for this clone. For the CDR3, the DNA is TGTGCCTGGAGTGTAAGAGGGCTGGAGACCCAGTACTTC. It specifies CAWSVRGLETQYF. This chain links TRBV30 with TRBJ2-5, with a tentative D call TRBD2 (5 bases). CDR1 and CDR2 (germline): GTSNPN, SVGIG (reference sequence). This CDR3 is built from 13 residues. With 0 bases removed from V and 5 bases from J, the gap between germline ends came to 10 bases.

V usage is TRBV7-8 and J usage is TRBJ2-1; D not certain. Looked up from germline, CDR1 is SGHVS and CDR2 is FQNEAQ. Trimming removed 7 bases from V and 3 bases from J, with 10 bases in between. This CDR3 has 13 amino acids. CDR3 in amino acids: CASNHRSYNEQFF. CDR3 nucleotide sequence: TGTGCCAGCAACCACAGAAGCTACAATGAGCAGTTCTTC.

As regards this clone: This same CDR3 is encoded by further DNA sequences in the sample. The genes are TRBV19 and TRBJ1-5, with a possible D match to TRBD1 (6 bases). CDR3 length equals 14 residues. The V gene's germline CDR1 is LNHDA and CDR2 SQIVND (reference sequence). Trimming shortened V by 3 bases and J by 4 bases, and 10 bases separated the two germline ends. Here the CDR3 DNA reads TGTGCCAGTAGTATCTTACAGGGAAATCAGCCCCAGCATTTT. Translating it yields CASSILQGNQPQHF.

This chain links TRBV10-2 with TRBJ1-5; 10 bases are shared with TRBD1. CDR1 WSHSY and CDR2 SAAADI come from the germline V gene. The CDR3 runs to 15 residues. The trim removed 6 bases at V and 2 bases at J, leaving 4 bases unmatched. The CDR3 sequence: CASRTGTGGNQPQHF. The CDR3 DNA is TGCGCCAGCAGAACCGGGACAGGGGGCAATCAGCCCCAGCATTTT.

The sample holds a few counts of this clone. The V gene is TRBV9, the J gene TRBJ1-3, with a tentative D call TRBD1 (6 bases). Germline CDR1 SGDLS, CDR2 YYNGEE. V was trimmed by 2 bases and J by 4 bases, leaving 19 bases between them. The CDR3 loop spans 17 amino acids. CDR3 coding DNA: TGTGCCAGCAGCGTCTCAGCGGGGGGCGCGACAGGAAACACCATATATTTT. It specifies CASSVSAGGATGNTIYF.

This CDR3 reads CASSQVVSGNTDTQYF. The CDR3 DNA is TGTGCCAGCAGCCAAGTGGTAAGCGGGAACACAGATACGCAGTATTTT. The V and J genes are TRBV4-2 and TRBJ2-3; 7 nucleotides line up with TRBD2. Germline-derived CDR1 and CDR2 are LGHNA and YNFKEQ. V lost 1 base, J lost 2 bases, and 6 bases stayed unmatched. CDR3 length: 16 amino acids.

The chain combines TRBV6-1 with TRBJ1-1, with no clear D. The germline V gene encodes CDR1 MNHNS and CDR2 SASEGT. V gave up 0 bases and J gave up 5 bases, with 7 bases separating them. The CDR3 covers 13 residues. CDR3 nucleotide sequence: TGTGCCAGCAGTGAAGCGGGGAGAACTGAAGCTTTCTTT. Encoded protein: CASSEAGRTEAFF.

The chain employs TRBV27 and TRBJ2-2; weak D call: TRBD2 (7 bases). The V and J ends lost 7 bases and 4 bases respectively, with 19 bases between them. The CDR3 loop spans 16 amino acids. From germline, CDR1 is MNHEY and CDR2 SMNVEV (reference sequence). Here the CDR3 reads CASTTPGGGGTGELFF. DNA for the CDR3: TGTGCCAGCACCACACCCGGGGGAGGGGGCACCGGGGAGCTGTTTTTT.

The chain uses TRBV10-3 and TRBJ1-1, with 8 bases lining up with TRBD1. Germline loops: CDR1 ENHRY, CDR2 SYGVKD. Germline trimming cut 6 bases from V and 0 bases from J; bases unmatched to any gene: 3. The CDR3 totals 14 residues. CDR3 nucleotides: TGTGCCATCAGGACACAGGGGGTGAACACTGAAGCTTTCTTT. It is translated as CAIRTQGVNTEAFF.

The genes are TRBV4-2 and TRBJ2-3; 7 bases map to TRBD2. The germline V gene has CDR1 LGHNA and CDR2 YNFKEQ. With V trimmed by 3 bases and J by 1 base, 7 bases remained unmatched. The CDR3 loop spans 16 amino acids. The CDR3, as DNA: TGTGCCAGCAGCCATTTCTTAGCGGGTGGCACAGATACGCAGTATTTT. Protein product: CASSHFLAGGTDTQYF.

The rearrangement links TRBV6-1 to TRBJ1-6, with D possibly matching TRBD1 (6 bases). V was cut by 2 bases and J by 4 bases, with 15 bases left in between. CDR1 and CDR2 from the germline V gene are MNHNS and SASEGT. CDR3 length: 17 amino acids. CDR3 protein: CASSERAQGRYNSPLHF. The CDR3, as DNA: TGTGCCAGCAGTGAAAGGGCACAGGGTCGGTATAATTCACCCCTCCACTTT.

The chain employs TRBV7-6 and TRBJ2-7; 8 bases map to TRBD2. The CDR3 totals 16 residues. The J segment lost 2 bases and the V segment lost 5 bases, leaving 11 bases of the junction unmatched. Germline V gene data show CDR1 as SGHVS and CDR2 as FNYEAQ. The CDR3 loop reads CASSPQSGGAAYEQYF. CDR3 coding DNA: TGTGCCAGCAGCCCTCAGAGCGGGGGCGCTGCCTACGAGCAGTACTTC.